This T cell receptor (beta chain) was documented in a study of CD8 T cells in Susac syndrome. An amount of RNA that ranged from roughly 0.5 to 1 ug was reverse transcribed with random hexamers. Across 54 Vbeta and 13 Jbeta, TCR beta CDR3 was amplified with immunoSEQ multiplex PCR. TCRdb used MiXCR to reprocess the immunoSEQ multiplex PCR reads, holding one entry per CDR3 protein. The sample consists of 250,000 to 300,000 distinct CDR3 sequences, almost 85% of them appearing once. The study sequenced TCR beta in blood CD8+ and CD4+ T cells. Treatment-naive patients with stable or active relapsing-remitting disease were the multiple sclerosis controls. The authors negatively isolated CD8+ and CD4+ T cells and FACS-enriched TEMRA cells. The CDR3 loop spans 16 amino acids. V dropped 1 base and J dropped 6; count of bases not matched to a gene: 10. Germline CDR1 reads MDHEN; CDR2 reads SYDVKM.

The sequence came from a human donor with multiple sclerosis. The sample consisted of CD8+ T cells from PBMCs. This sequence joins TRBV28 and TRBJ2-7; 9 nucleotides match TRBD2. The CDR3 is CASSLFYSSGSGEQYF. In DNA form, the CDR3 reads TGTGCCAGCAGTTTATTTTATAGTAGCGGGAGTGGCGAGCAGTACTTC.